This T cell receptor beta chain is drawn from a study of T cells in Graves' hyperthyroidism and ophthalmopathy. Whole-study context: At initial diagnosis, before any treatment had begun, peripheral blood was obtained. Study findings and constraints: In the blood, most expanded thyroid clonotypes above 0.001 appeared as well.

From RNA transcripts, TCR beta CDR3 regions were amplified. Carried out on the TCR CDR3, a first-round RT-PCR used the HTBI primer set. TCRdb itself ran the multiplex PCR reads through MiXCR, one entry per CDR3 protein. The sample has over 700,000 distinct CDR3 sequences, over 35% seen once. Details on this clonotype: Antigen specificity is unknown.

Input material: blood. This sequence originates from a man between 18 and 29 years old with Graves' hyperthyroidism.

The CDR3: CASNALGQGALNTEAFF. DNA of the CDR3: TGCGCCAGCAACGCCCTGGGACAGGGGGCTTTGAACACTGAAGCTTTCTTT. V gene TRBV5-1 combines with J gene TRBJ1-1, with TRBD1 identical over 12 bases. This CDR3 has 17 residues. V was pared by 6 bases and J by 0 bases, with 9 bases of the junction left unmatched. Germline loops: CDR1 SGHRS, CDR2 YFSETQ.